This entry lists 31 T cell receptor beta chains sequenced from one sample in a study of molecular identifiers for immune sequencing clone quantification. From the PCR reads, TCRdb called clonotypes with MiXCR, one entry per CDR3 protein. Of approximately 680,000 distinct CDR3 sequences in the sample, approximately 24% are singletons; the top ten hold about 0.73%. Sequencing was carried out using naive CD8+ T cells from blood, with Jurkat cell RNA spiked in. Subset defined: FACS-sorted CD8+CD4-CCR7+CD45RA+ naive T cells. These receptors were collected from a human donor in good health. Some libraries in this study had Jurkat cell RNA spiked in.

Points on this clonotype: Possible read error: a much larger clone is one base away. The genes are TRBV4-3 and TRBJ2-7; no firm D call. This CDR3 is 16 amino acids long. Germline V gene sequence: CDR1 LGHNA, CDR2 YSLEER. This CDR3 is CASSQDVGSNSYEPYF. CDR3 bases: TGCGCCAGCAGCCAAGATGTTGGCAGCAACTCCTACGAGCCGTACTTC.

This clonotype was detected ten times or more. V and J are TRBV29-1 and TRBJ2-2, with TRBD1 identical over 8 bases. Trimming took 6 bases from V and 4 from J; bases not matched to a gene: 10. The germline CDR1 and CDR2 sequences are SQVTM and ANQGSEA. This CDR3 region has 15 residues. The CDR3 sequence is CSVRTGQGFTGELFF. In nucleotides, the CDR3 is TGCAGCGTAAGAACAGGACAGGGTTTCACCGGGGAGCTGTTTTTT.

The CDR3 loop reads CAWTRGAEQYF. For the CDR3, the DNA is TGTGCCTGGACTCGGGGGGCCGAGCAGTACTTC. The chain couples TRBV30 to TRBJ2-7, with a possible D match to TRBD2 (7 bases). Germline CDR1 GTSNPN, CDR2 SVGIG (reference sequence). The CDR3 extends over 11 amino acids. V gave up 4 bases and J gave up 6 bases, with 10 bases separating them.

Turning to this clonotype: Given a much more abundant clone one base away, this may be a read error. This sequence joins TRBV7-9 and TRBJ2-5, with a weak D call TRBD2 (5 bases). The CDR3 length is 15 residues. The V gene's germline CDR1 is SEHNR and CDR2 FQNEAQ (reference sequence). The CDR3 coding sequence is TGTCCCAGCAGCACAACCACTAGATACCAAGAGACCCAGTACTTC. This sequence encodes CPSSTTTRYQETQYF.

J is TRBJ2-5 and V is TRBV5-6; D gene uncertain. The V end lost 2 bases, the J end lost 4 bases, and 15 bases lay between the germline ends. The germline V gene has CDR1 SGHDT and CDR2 YYEEEE. The CDR3 length is 15 residues. CDR3 bases: TGTGCCAGCAGCTTTAGTCGGCGGCAGACAGAGACCCAGTACTTC. This codes for CASSFSRRQTETQYF.

As for this clonotype: A single base separates this from a much larger clone, so it may be a read error. The chain recombines TRBV7-9 with TRBJ2-6; TRBD2 might be the D (7 bases). Germline CDR1 is SEHNR and CDR2 is FQNEAQ (reference sequence). Trimming took off 5 bases at V and 2 bases at J, with 16 bases between the two ends. This CDR3 comprises 17 residues. The CDR3, as DNA: TGTGCCAGCAGCATACCCCGGGGGGCCACTGGGGCCAACGTCCTGACTTTC. It translates to CASSIPRGATGANVLTF.

A word on this clonotype: One end of the junction does not line up with germline, which may come from a read error. The rearrangement joins TRBV10-2 to TRBJ2-5; weak D call: TRBD1 (5 bases). This CDR3 region has 13 residues. Germline CDR1 WSHSY, CDR2 SAAADI. The CDR3: CASSGQYQKTQYF. The CDR3 coding sequence is TGCGCCAGCAGTGGACAGTACCAAAAGACCCAGTACTTC.

The chain has TRBV19 and TRBJ2-5; 10 nucleotides match TRBD2. This CDR3 has 15 residues. Germline loops: CDR1 LNHDA, CDR2 SQIVND (reference sequence). The V segment lost 3 bases and the J segment 7 bases; nucleotides outside the gene matches: 8. Written as DNA, the CDR3 is TGTGCCAGTAGTATTCAGGCTAGCGGGAGAGGGACCCAGTACTTC. This sequence encodes CASSIQASGRGTQYF.

This clonotype was counted only a few times. J is TRBJ2-1 and V is TRBV4-1; possible D gene TRBD2, 5 bases. The CDR3 has 17 amino acids. Germline V gene lookup returns CDR1 MGHRA and CDR2 YSYEKL. The V end lost 3 bases, the J end lost 0 bases, and 15 bases lay between the germline ends. The CDR3 loop reads CASSQASRTSSYNEQFF. For the CDR3, the DNA is TGCGCCAGCAGCCAGGCTAGCAGAACAAGCTCCTACAATGAGCAGTTCTTC.

This clonotype was recorded many times. V usage is TRBV10-3 and J usage is TRBJ2-7, with TRBD1 matching over 8 bases. The CDR3 is 14 amino acids. V was clipped by 1 base and J by 6 bases; unmatched bases: 5. Germline V CDR1 and CDR2: ENHRY, SYGVKD. The CDR3 region is CAISEWAGGREQYF. The CDR3 DNA is TGTGCCATCAGTGAGTGGGCAGGGGGCCGCGAGCAGTACTTC.

The chain couples TRBV4-1 to TRBJ2-7; 7 bases agree with TRBD1. The CDR3 loop spans 15 amino acids. With 4 bases clipped from V and 6 bases from J, the junction kept 12 bases outside the gene matches. The germline gives CDR1 MGHRA, CDR2 YSYEKL. The CDR3 spells CASSRTGTALSEQYF. DNA of the CDR3: TGCGCCAGCAGCCGCACCGGGACAGCTCTATCCGAGCAGTACTTC.

On this clonotype itself: Being one base from a much bigger clone, this may be a read error. V is TRBV20-1 and J is TRBJ2-5, with D uncertain. This CDR3 is 11 amino acids long. CDR1 and CDR2 from the germline V gene are DFQATT and SNEGSKA (reference sequence). This CDR3 is CRARDSKTQYF. In DNA, the CDR3 is TGCAGGGCTAGAGATTCGAAGACCCAGTACTTC.

This clonotype occurred a few times. The chain has TRBV29-1 and TRBJ2-1; possibly TRBD1 for D (5 bases). Trimming pared 4 bases from V and 7 bases from J, leaving 14 bases between. From germline, CDR1 is SQVTM and CDR2 ANQGSEA. CDR3 length equals 13 residues. The CDR3 DNA reads TGCAGCGTTGCGAGTGACAGTTGGAATGAGCAGTTCTTC. Amino acids: CSVASDSWNEQFF.

This clonotype was counted only a few times. This sequence may be a read error, since a much larger clone differs from it by one base. The chain is built from TRBV7-2 and TRBJ2-3; no clear D. The length of the CDR3 is 14 residues. V lost 5 bases, J lost 1 base, and 10 bases lay in between. Per germline, CDR1 SGHTA and CDR2 FQGNSA. DNA of the CDR3: TGTGCCAGCAGCGTCGTTTCGGGCACAGATACGCAGTATTTT. It specifies CASSVVSGTDTQYF.

Of note for this clonotype: A junction end diverges from the germline sequence, so it may reflect a read error. V is TRBV28 and J is TRBJ1-4, with D maybe TRBD1 (6 bases). Looked up from germline, CDR1 is MDHEN and CDR2 is SYDVKM. This CDR3 spans 15 amino acids. The CDR3 region is CASSLVTGGDEKLIF. In DNA form, the CDR3 reads TGTGCCAGCAGTTTGGTGACAGGAGGGGATGAAAAACTGATTTTT.

At least ten counts were recorded for this clonotype. This chain uses TRBV14 with TRBJ2-3; no definite D call. The germline V gene has CDR1 SGHDN and CDR2 FVKESK. The CDR3 has 17 amino acids. Between the trimmed V and J ends, which lost 1 base and 3 bases, there was a span of 17 bases. The CDR3 loop reads CASSQGMRLSLTDTQYF. CDR3 nucleotide sequence: TGTGCCAGCAGCCAAGGGATGCGGTTGTCCCTGACAGATACGCAGTATTTT.

The chain employs TRBV7-9 and TRBJ2-1, with D uncertain. The CDR3 totals 14 residues. V lost 6 bases to trimming and J lost 3 bases, with 12 bases between them. CDR1 is SEHNR, CDR2 FQNEAQ, per germline (reference sequence). The CDR3 loop is CASRPNYDYNEQFF. The CDR3 DNA follows: TGTGCCAGCAGGCCGAACTATGACTACAATGAGCAGTTCTTC. Combining the CDR3 with reference TRBV7-9 and TRBJ2-1 gives the whole variable domain DTGVSQNPRHKITKRGQNVTFRCDPISEHNRLYWYRQTLGQGPEFLTYFQNEAQLEKSRLLSDRFSAERPKGSFSTLEIQRTEQGDSAMYLCASRPNYDYNEQFFGPGTRLTVL.

Worth noting for this clonotype: One end of the junction does not line up with germline, which may come from a read error. The rearrangement links TRBV19 to TRBJ1-6; TRBD1 matches 7 bases. Germline V gives CDR1 LNHDA, CDR2 SQIVND (reference sequence). The CDR3 has 17 amino acids. CDR3 in amino acids: CANSFRDSILYNSPLHF. DNA for the CDR3: TGTGCCAATAGTTTCCGGGACAGCATACTGTATAATTCACCCCTCCACTTT.

The V gene is TRBV3-1, the J gene TRBJ1-4, with D possibly TRBD1 on 6 matching bases. V lost 0 bases and J lost 3, with 14 bases in between. This CDR3 is 17 amino acids long. CDR1 is LGHDT, CDR2 YNNKEL, per germline (reference sequence). CDR3 sequence (DNA): TGTGCCAGCAGCCAAGATTTCGGCAGGGGAGCTAATGAAAAACTGTTTTTT. Amino acid sequence: CASSQDFGRGANEKLFF. Using reference TRBV3-1 and TRBJ1-4 for the parts outside the CDR3, the full variable domain is DTAVSQTPKYLVTQMGNDKSIKCEQNLGHDTMYWYKQDSKKFLKIMFSYNNKELIINETVPNRFSPKSPDKAHLNLHINSLELGDSAVYFCASSQDFGRGANEKLFFGSGTQLSVL.

The sample holds a few counts of this clonotype. The J gene is TRBJ1-1, the V gene TRBV4-1; D gene uncertain. There are 15 residues in the CDR3. Trimming shortened V by 2 bases and J by 0 bases, and 10 bases separated the two germline ends. Germline V gene sequence: CDR1 MGHRA, CDR2 YSYEKL. The CDR3 region is CASSQLQLMNTEAFF. The CDR3 DNA is TGCGCCAGCAGCCAATTACAGCTGATGAACACTGAAGCTTTCTTT.

For this clonotype: A read error may produce the germline difference seen at one junction end. The chain recombines TRBV5-1 with TRBJ2-7, with 10 bases lining up with TRBD2. CDR3 length equals 14 residues. CDR1 and CDR2 (germline): SGHRS, YFSETQ. CDR3: CASRLAGSSYEQSF. CDR3 nucleotides: TGCGCCAGCAGACTAGCGGGGAGCTCCTACGAGCAGTCCTTC.

A remark on this clonotype: It may be a read error: a sequence one base away is much more abundant. V and J are TRBV4-1 and TRBJ2-7; D might be TRBD1 (5 bases). The CDR3 has 13 amino acids. Germline V lookup: CDR1 MGHRA, CDR2 YSYEKL. The CDR3 DNA is TGCGCCACCAGCCAAGAACAGGCCTACGAGCAGTACTTC. Its translation is CATSQEQAYEQYF.

This clonotype has a handful of counts. V gene TRBV6-2 or TRBV6-3 combines with J gene TRBJ1-5, with a possible D match to TRBD1 (5 bases). Germline CDR1 reads MNHEY; CDR2 reads SVGEGT. The CDR3 has 19 amino acids. V was trimmed by 2 bases and J by 2 bases, leaving 22 bases between them. CDR3: CASSYDAFSVGAGNQPQHF. DNA for the CDR3: TGTGCCAGCAGTTACGACGCCTTCTCAGTTGGGGCAGGCAATCAGCCCCAGCATTTT.

This clonotype was picked up many times. V is TRBV28 and J is TRBJ1-6; D unresolved. The V and J ends lost 3 bases and 13 bases respectively, with 19 bases between them. The germline V gene has CDR1 MDHEN and CDR2 SYDVKM. The CDR3 extends over 15 amino acids. The CDR3 bases are TGTGCCAGCAGTTTGTCCAAGATCCACGGTACCCCCCTCCACTTT. It specifies CASSLSKIHGTPLHF.

The sample holds a few counts of this clonotype. The CDR3 sequence: CSARDESGGAGEQFF. In DNA form, the CDR3 reads TGCAGTGCTAGAGATGAAAGCGGGGGGGCTGGTGAGCAGTTCTTC. V gene TRBV20-1 combines with J gene TRBJ2-1, with 10 bases fitting TRBD2. V was pared by 0 bases and J by 9 bases, with 8 bases of the junction left unmatched. Germline V lookup: CDR1 DFQATT, CDR2 SNEGSKA (reference sequence). The CDR3 length is 15 residues.

Turning to this clonotype: The germline gene is not matched at one end of the junction; a read error may be the cause. The genes are TRBV27 and TRBJ2-1, with D perhaps matching TRBD2 (5 bases). This CDR3 contains 13 residues. CDR1 is MNHEY and CDR2 is SMNVEV in the germline V gene (reference sequence). The CDR3 loop reads CASSFFPGNGQFF. The CDR3 DNA follows: TGTGCCAGCAGTTTTTTCCCGGGGAATGGGCAGTTCTTC.

The chain uses TRBV6-4 and TRBJ2-3; TRBD1 agrees at 10 bases. Germline V gene lookup returns CDR1 MRHNA and CDR2 SNTAGT. With 6 bases clipped from V and 2 bases from J, the junction kept 8 bases outside the gene matches. This CDR3 comprises 16 residues. Here the CDR3 DNA reads TGTGCCAGCAGAGAGACCGGGACAGGGGCCACAGATACGCAGTATTTT. Translating it yields CASRETGTGATDTQYF.

This clonotype was seen ten or more times. The chain employs TRBV12-5 and TRBJ2-5; 7 bases agree with TRBD2. Germline CDR1 reads LGHNT; CDR2 reads FRNRAP. The CDR3 is 18 residues long. After removal of 0 bases from V and 1 base from J, the junction contained 11 bases not matched to a gene. CDR3 sequence: CASGLVLAEEPTQETQYF. In DNA form, the CDR3 reads TGTGCTAGTGGTTTGGTTCTAGCGGAGGAGCCGACCCAAGAGACCCAGTACTTC.

The chain couples TRBV20-1 to TRBJ2-1, with D perhaps matching TRBD2 (6 bases). Deletions cut 1 base from V and 9 bases from J, with 19 bases between. The CDR3 runs to 15 residues. Germline-derived CDR1 and CDR2 are DFQATT and SNEGSKA (reference sequence). The CDR3 DNA sequence: TGCAGTGCTAGAGGCGCCGCTAGCGAGTGGGGTGAGCAGTTCTTC. Encoded protein: CSARGAASEWGEQFF.

This clonotype was picked up many times. CDR3 in amino acids: CASTSQLTGTGGGTDTQYF. The CDR3 coding sequence is TGCGCCAGCACCTCGCAACTTACCGGGACAGGGGGCGGGACAGATACGCAGTATTTT. The V gene is TRBV5-1, the J gene TRBJ2-3; 12 bases line up with TRBD1. Germline lookup yields CDR1 SGHRS and CDR2 YFSETQ. This CDR3 comprises 19 residues. Trimming took 6 bases from V and 3 from J; bases not matched to a gene: 17.

Worth noting for this clonotype: A read error may be the cause here, since a much bigger clone is one base away. This sequence joins TRBV20-1 and TRBJ1-5; D not certain. The J call could be wrong; TRBJ2-3 is a better fit for the DNA end. The CDR3 runs 13 residues. Germline CDR1 and CDR2: DFQATT and SNEGSKA (reference sequence). CDR3 nucleotides: TGCAGTGCTAGACCCCCGGTGGGTCAGCCCCAGTATTTT. Translating gives CSARPPVGQPQYF.